The rows below give T cell receptor beta chains drawn from one sample of a study of OX40 agonist ivuxolimab in advanced cancers. The protocol was immunoSEQ multiplex PCR, while the TCRdb copy is restricted to in-frame clones and leaves out a portion. The sample lists nearly 50,000 clones, around 86% seen once, with under 2.5% in the top ten. Specimen: CD4+ or CD8+ T cells sorted from blood, collected in a trial of the OX40 agonist ivuxolimab. Every receptor here comes from an adult with an advanced solid tumor such as melanoma, head and neck, liver or kidney cancer. The CDR3 runs from the conserved cysteine through the conserved F or W. The D gene is left open where the match is weak. Where a row states a size, it is once, few, many or the class of an expanded clone; other rows omit it.

D gene: .
J gene: TRBJ1-1
V gene: TRBV18
clone size: .
CDR3 DNA: TGTGCCAGCTCAAAAGGCTCGGGCGACACTGAAGCTTTCTTT
CDR3 protein: CASSKGSGDTEAFF

D gene: .
J gene: TRBJ1-2
V gene: TRBV15
clone size: .
CDR3 DNA: TGTGCCACCAGCAGAGATTGGAGGGGCTACACCTTC
CDR3 protein: CATSRDWRGYTF

D gene: .
J gene: TRBJ2-1
V gene: TRBV7-2
clone size: few
CDR3 DNA: TGTGCCAGCAGCCGATCGGTGGGGCGGGCCTACAATGAGCAGTTCTTC
CDR3 protein: CASSRSVGRAYNEQFF

D gene: .
J gene: TRBJ2-4
V gene: TRBV10-3
clone size: .
CDR3 DNA: TGTGCCATCAGGACGGAGGGGGAAAACATTCAGTACTTC
CDR3 protein: CAIRTEGENIQYF

D gene: TRBD1
J gene: TRBJ1-2
V gene: TRBV28
clone size: .
CDR3 DNA: TGTGCCAGCAGTCCGACAGGGATAAAGGGCTACACCTTC
CDR3 protein: CASSPTGIKGYTF

D gene: TRBD1
J gene: TRBJ2-3
V gene: TRBV6-6
clone size: .
CDR3 DNA: TGTGCCAGCAGCCAGACAGGGGGTGATACGCAGTATTTT
CDR3 protein: CASSQTGGDTQYF

D gene: TRBD2
J gene: TRBJ2-1
V gene: TRBV6-1
clone size: .
CDR3 DNA: TGTGCCAGCAGTGAAGTTCGGGGGGACTCCTACAATGAGCAGTTCTTC
CDR3 protein: CASSEVRGDSYNEQFF

D gene: TRBD1
J gene: TRBJ2-1
V gene: TRBV12-5
clone size: .
CDR3 DNA: TGTGCTAGTGGTTGGGACAGGGGAGCACACAATGAGCAGTTCTTC
CDR3 protein: CASGWDRGAHNEQFF

D gene: .
J gene: TRBJ1-1
V gene: TRBV12-5
clone size: .
CDR3 DNA: TGTGCTAGTGGTTTGGTGGGGAATGAAGCTTTCTTT
CDR3 protein: CASGLVGNEAFF

D gene: TRBD2
J gene: TRBJ2-1
V gene: TRBV7-6
clone size: .
CDR3 DNA: TGTGCCAGCAGCTTAGTAGGGGACTACTACAATGAGCAGTTCTTC
CDR3 protein: CASSLVGDYYNEQFF

D gene: .
J gene: TRBJ2-2
V gene: TRBV19
clone size: .
CDR3 DNA: TGTGCCAGTTCCCGAACGATAGCCGGGGAGCTGTTTTTT
CDR3 protein: CASSRTIAGELFF

D gene: TRBD1
J gene: TRBJ1-2
V gene: TRBV6-5
clone size: .
CDR3 DNA: TGTGCCAGCAGTTACGGGACAGGGGCTTATGGCTACACCTTC
CDR3 protein: CASSYGTGAYGYTF

D gene: .
J gene: TRBJ2-7
V gene: TRBV5-1
clone size: .
CDR3 DNA: TGCGCCAGCAGCTTGGGACTGCTCCGGGAGCAGTACTTC
CDR3 protein: CASSLGLLREQYF

D gene: .
J gene: TRBJ1-3
V gene: TRBV11-2
clone size: once
CDR3 DNA: TGTGCCAGCAGCAGGGACATCGGCTCTGGAAACACCATATATTTT
CDR3 protein: CASSRDIGSGNTIYF

D gene: .
J gene: TRBJ2-1
V gene: TRBV7-3
clone size: once
CDR3 DNA: TGTGCCAGCAGCTTAACGTCCTCCGAGCGGTACAATGAGCAGTTCTTC
CDR3 protein: CASSLTSSERYNEQFF

D gene: TRBD2
J gene: TRBJ2-5
V gene: TRBV4-2
clone size: .
CDR3 DNA: TGTGCCAGCAGCCAAGCCATTGGCGGGAGTGAGGAGACCCAGTACTTC
CDR3 protein: CASSQAIGGSEETQYF

D gene: TRBD1
J gene: TRBJ2-3
V gene: TRBV6-5
clone size: .
CDR3 DNA: TGTGCCAGCAGCCGCGGACAGGGGGTAGATACGCAGTATTTT
CDR3 protein: CASSRGQGVDTQYF

D gene: .
J gene: TRBJ1-1
V gene: TRBV9
clone size: .
CDR3 DNA: TGTGCCAGCAGCGTAGGTGGCACTGAAGCTTTCTTT
CDR3 protein: CASSVGGTEAFF

D gene: .
J gene: TRBJ2-7
V gene: TRBV18
clone size: .
CDR3 DNA: TGTGCCAGCTCACCACCGTATACAGGATACGAGCAGTACTTC
CDR3 protein: CASSPPYTGYEQYF

D gene: .
J gene: TRBJ1-2
V gene: TRBV6-1
clone size: .
CDR3 DNA: TGTGCCAGCAGTGAAGTGGGAAGTAACTATGGCTACACCTTC
CDR3 protein: CASSEVGSNYGYTF

D gene: .
J gene: TRBJ2-7
V gene: TRBV5-1
clone size: .
CDR3 DNA: TGCGCCAGCCAAAGCTTGGGAGGCAGCTCCTACGAGCAGTACTTC
CDR3 protein: CASQSLGGSSYEQYF

D gene: .
J gene: TRBJ2-1
V gene: TRBV19
clone size: .
CDR3 DNA: TGTGCCAGTAGTATAGACCGGGGTCGGGAGCAGTTCTTC
CDR3 protein: CASSIDRGREQFF

D gene: TRBD1
J gene: TRBJ1-5
V gene: TRBV12-5
clone size: once
CDR3 DNA: TGTGCTAGTGGTTTGCTACCCCCCCTCGGACAGGCTTCCCTAAATCAGCCCCAGCATTTT
CDR3 protein: CASGLLPPLGQASLNQPQHF

D gene: TRBD2
J gene: TRBJ2-5
V gene: TRBV2
clone size: .
CDR3 DNA: TGTGCCAGCAGTCCCAGGACTAGCGGGGGATCCCAAGAGACCCAGTACTTC
CDR3 protein: CASSPRTSGGSQETQYF

D gene: .
J gene: TRBJ2-7
V gene: TRBV19
clone size: .
CDR3 DNA: TGTGCCAGTAGTCCCCGCCAAGGGGCCTACGAGCAGTACTTC
CDR3 protein: CASSPRQGAYEQYF

D gene: .
J gene: TRBJ1-1
V gene: TRBV2
clone size: .
CDR3 DNA: TGTGCCAGCAGTGAAACGGAGGCCGGGACGTGGTGCTTT
CDR3 protein: CASSETEAGTWCF

D gene: .
J gene: TRBJ2-7
V gene: TRBV5-1
clone size: .
CDR3 DNA: TGCGCCAGCAGCTTGGCCGCGGGACAGAGCTACGAGCAGTACTTC
CDR3 protein: CASSLAAGQSYEQYF

D gene: .
J gene: TRBJ1-6
V gene: TRBV6-6
clone size: .
CDR3 DNA: TGTGCCAGCAGTCTCTATTCACCCCTCCACTTT
CDR3 protein: CASSLYSPLHF

D gene: .
J gene: TRBJ1-2
V gene: TRBV7-6
clone size: .
CDR3 DNA: TGTGCCAGCAGCTTAGGGGGGCAGGGGATCTATGGCTACACCTTC
CDR3 protein: CASSLGGQGIYGYTF

D gene: TRBD2
J gene: TRBJ2-3
V gene: TRBV11-2
clone size: .
CDR3 DNA: TGTGCCAGCACCGGGACTAGCGGCACAGATACGCAGTATTTT
CDR3 protein: CASTGTSGTDTQYF

D gene: TRBD1
J gene: TRBJ2-7
V gene: TRBV18
clone size: .
CDR3 DNA: TGTGCCAGCTCATTCATGAACCGGGACAGGACCTACGAGCAGTACTTC
CDR3 protein: CASSFMNRDRTYEQYF

D gene: .
J gene: TRBJ1-2
V gene: TRBV5-1
clone size: .
CDR3 DNA: TGCGCCCGCAGCGCCGCGGACGGCAAGAACTATGGCTACACCTTC
CDR3 protein: CARSAADGKNYGYTF

D gene: .
J gene: TRBJ1-1
V gene: TRBV4-3
clone size: .
CDR3 DNA: TGCGCCAGCAGCCAAGGCTGGACCGGTGAAGCTTTCTTT
CDR3 protein: CASSQGWTGEAFF

D gene: TRBD1
J gene: TRBJ1-1
V gene: TRBV2
clone size: .
CDR3 DNA: TGTGCCAGCAGTGAGCAGGGGGTGAGTCTGCACACTGAAGCTTTCTTT
CDR3 protein: CASSEQGVSLHTEAFF

D gene: TRBD1
J gene: TRBJ2-5
V gene: TRBV5-4
clone size: .
CDR3 DNA: TGTGCCAGCAGAACTGGGGCAGGGACAGCGCAAGAGACCCAGTACTTC
CDR3 protein: CASRTGAGTAQETQYF

D gene: .
J gene: TRBJ1-6
V gene: TRBV6-6
clone size: .
CDR3 DNA: TGTGCCAGCAGTTTCAGGGATTCACCCCTCCACTTT
CDR3 protein: CASSFRDSPLHF

D gene: TRBD1
J gene: TRBJ1-2
V gene: TRBV5-1
clone size: .
CDR3 DNA: TGCGCCAGCAGCTTTTCGCAGGGGGTCAAGTATGGCTACACCTTC
CDR3 protein: CASSFSQGVKYGYTF

D gene: TRBD1
J gene: TRBJ1-1
V gene: TRBV2
clone size: .
CDR3 DNA: TGTGCCACCCAGGAGACGACAGGGGCTATGAACACTGAAGCTTTCTTT
CDR3 protein: CATQETTGAMNTEAFF

D gene: .
J gene: TRBJ2-3
V gene: TRBV6-1
clone size: .
CDR3 DNA: TGTGCCAGCAGTGAAGCGCTTGGTCTAGTCATCACAGATACGCAGTATTTT
CDR3 protein: CASSEALGLVITDTQYF

D gene: .
J gene: TRBJ1-4
V gene: TRBV30
clone size: once
CDR3 DNA: TGTGCCTGGAGTGTACCGGGACAAAAGACGTTTTTT
CDR3 protein: CAWSVPGQKTFF

D gene: .
J gene: TRBJ2-1
V gene: TRBV19
clone size: .
CDR3 DNA: TGTGCCAGTAGTTTTAGGACCTTCAACTCCTACAATGAGCAGTTCTTC
CDR3 protein: CASSFRTFNSYNEQFF